The rows below give T cell receptor beta chains drawn from one sample of a study of T-cell memory formation after mild COVID-19. TCRdb processed the 5' RACE reads anew with MiXCR; each CDR3 protein has one entry. Of approximately 240,000 distinct CDR3 sequences in the sample, about 15% are singletons; the top ten hold approximately 3.5%. The material sequenced was PBMCs or a T cell subset sorted from them (not recorded which). The receptors derive from a man aged 18 to 30 who had mild COVID-19 (a few samples of this study predate the infection). Cell type and time point are not known. Both conserved end residues are part of each CDR3. Each record gives: D gene, clone size, J gene, V gene, CDR3 protein, CDR3 DNA. The D gene is left open where the match is weak. For some rows the clone size is stated as once, few or many, or as a class when expanded; others skip it.

d_call: NA
clone_size: few
j_call: TRBJ1-4
v_call: TRBV7-3
cdr3_aa: CASSFRRGGKLFF
cdr3_nt: TGTGCCAGCAGCTTCCGGAGGGGCGGGAAACTGTTTTTT

d_call: NA
clone_size: many
j_call: TRBJ2-7
v_call: TRBV4-3
cdr3_aa: CASSQDRSSYEQYF
cdr3_nt: TGCGCCAGCAGCCAAGACAGGAGCTCCTACGAGCAGTACTTC

d_call: NA
clone_size: few
j_call: TRBJ1-2
v_call: TRBV20-1
cdr3_aa: CSVAGAADVMGYGYTF
cdr3_nt: TGCAGTGTTGCAGGGGCAGCGGACGTTATGGGTTATGGCTACACCTTC

d_call: NA
clone_size: few
j_call: TRBJ2-5
v_call: TRBV10-3
cdr3_aa: CAIRVQETQYF
cdr3_nt: TGTGCCATCAGGGTACAAGAGACCCAGTACTTC

d_call: NA
clone_size: few
j_call: TRBJ2-1
v_call: TRBV13
cdr3_aa: CASSIQGLDEQFF
cdr3_nt: TGTGCCAGCAGTATTCAGGGGTTAGATGAGCAGTTCTTC

d_call: NA
clone_size: NA
j_call: TRBJ2-3
v_call: TRBV5-1
cdr3_aa: CASSLFEYTDTQYF
cdr3_nt: TGCGCCAGCAGCTTATTCGAGTACACAGATACGCAGTATTTT

d_call: TRBD2
clone_size: few
j_call: TRBJ2-1
v_call: TRBV11-3
cdr3_aa: CASSSGGGVNEQFF
cdr3_nt: TGTGCCAGCAGCTCCGGCGGGGGGGTCAATGAGCAGTTCTTC

d_call: NA
clone_size: NA
j_call: TRBJ2-2
v_call: TRBV15
cdr3_aa: CATSRVSWGTGELFF
cdr3_nt: TGTGCCACCAGCAGAGTTAGCTGGGGCACCGGGGAGCTGTTTTTT

d_call: TRBD1
clone_size: NA
j_call: TRBJ2-2
v_call: TRBV9
cdr3_aa: CASSVVGTVAGELFF
cdr3_nt: TGTGCCAGCAGCGTAGTCGGGACAGTTGCCGGGGAGCTGTTTTTT

d_call: TRBD2
clone_size: few
j_call: TRBJ2-1
v_call: TRBV7-2
cdr3_aa: CASSALAGSRNEQFF
cdr3_nt: TGTGCCAGCAGCGCCTTAGCGGGGTCGAGGAATGAGCAGTTCTTC

d_call: NA
clone_size: many
j_call: TRBJ2-3
v_call: TRBV5-1
cdr3_aa: CASSLGSAGSTDTQYF
cdr3_nt: TGCGCCAGCAGCTTGGGCTCGGCAGGGTCCACAGATACGCAGTATTTT

d_call: NA
clone_size: NA
j_call: TRBJ2-2
v_call: TRBV28
cdr3_aa: CASSFPLRQRNTGELFF
cdr3_nt: TGTGCCAGCAGTTTTCCCCTACGACAGAGAAACACCGGGGAGCTGTTTTTT

d_call: NA
clone_size: NA
j_call: TRBJ2-7
v_call: TRBV4-3
cdr3_aa: CASSQDRGVYEQYF
cdr3_nt: TGCGCCAGCAGCCAAGATCGTGGTGTCTACGAGCAGTACTTC

d_call: NA
clone_size: NA
j_call: TRBJ1-1
v_call: TRBV10-3
cdr3_aa: CAIRGQPNTEAFF
cdr3_nt: TGTGCCATCAGAGGACAGCCGAACACTGAAGCTTTCTTT

d_call: NA
clone_size: NA
j_call: TRBJ2-4
v_call: TRBV6-2/TRBV6-3
cdr3_aa: CASSYSISRAKNIQYF
cdr3_nt: TGTGCCAGCAGTTACTCGATTTCCAGGGCGAAAAACATTCAGTACTTC

d_call: NA
clone_size: NA
j_call: TRBJ2-5
v_call: TRBV30
cdr3_aa: CAWRGAAQETQYF
cdr3_nt: TGTGCCTGGCGTGGGGCAGCCCAAGAGACCCAGTACTTC

d_call: NA
clone_size: NA
j_call: TRBJ1-2
v_call: TRBV3-1
cdr3_aa: CASSQDGARGYGYTF
cdr3_nt: TGTGCCAGCAGCCAAGACGGGGCCCGGGGCTATGGCTACACCTTC

d_call: NA
clone_size: NA
j_call: TRBJ1-1
v_call: TRBV20-1
cdr3_aa: CSARDSGGNTEAFF
cdr3_nt: TGCAGTGCTAGAGATAGTGGCGGAAACACTGAAGCTTTCTTT

d_call: TRBD2
clone_size: NA
j_call: TRBJ2-3
v_call: TRBV11-2
cdr3_aa: CASSLVGGFTDTQYF
cdr3_nt: TGTGCCAGCAGCTTAGTGGGGGGGTTCACAGATACGCAGTATTTT

d_call: NA
clone_size: NA
j_call: TRBJ2-7
v_call: TRBV6-1
cdr3_aa: CASSEAAFPGEQYF
cdr3_nt: TGTGCCAGCAGTGAAGCTGCATTCCCGGGGGAGCAGTACTTC

d_call: TRBD2
clone_size: NA
j_call: TRBJ2-5
v_call: TRBV5-1
cdr3_aa: CASSWLAGGHQETQYF
cdr3_nt: TGCGCCAGCAGCTGGCTAGCGGGGGGACACCAAGAGACCCAGTACTTC

d_call: NA
clone_size: few
j_call: TRBJ1-2
v_call: TRBV9
cdr3_aa: CASSVDRGGYGYTF
cdr3_nt: TGTGCCAGCAGCGTGGATCGAGGGGGCTATGGCTACACCTTC

d_call: NA
clone_size: few
j_call: TRBJ2-3
v_call: TRBV5-8
cdr3_aa: CASSLPGHGADTQYF
cdr3_nt: TGTGCCAGCAGCTTGCCAGGCCACGGGGCAGATACGCAGTATTTT

d_call: NA
clone_size: few
j_call: TRBJ2-2
v_call: TRBV18
cdr3_aa: CASSPPPTGELFF
cdr3_nt: TGTGCCAGCTCACCACCACCAACCGGGGAGCTGTTTTTT

d_call: NA
clone_size: NA
j_call: TRBJ2-2
v_call: TRBV5-1
cdr3_aa: CASSLEVTPGELFF
cdr3_nt: TGCGCCAGCAGCTTGGAGGTGACCCCCGGGGAGCTGTTTTTT

d_call: NA
clone_size: NA
j_call: TRBJ2-3
v_call: TRBV6-5
cdr3_aa: CASSYSGRDTDTQYF
cdr3_nt: TGTGCCAGCAGTTACTCGGGACGGGATACAGATACGCAGTATTTT

d_call: TRBD1
clone_size: NA
j_call: TRBJ1-5
v_call: TRBV20-1
cdr3_aa: CSANRGRWQPQHF
cdr3_nt: TGCAGTGCTAACAGGGGGCGGTGGCAGCCCCAGCATTTT

d_call: TRBD1
clone_size: NA
j_call: TRBJ1-1
v_call: TRBV27
cdr3_aa: CASRHQGGTEAFF
cdr3_nt: TGTGCCAGCAGGCATCAGGGGGGCACTGAAGCTTTCTTT

d_call: TRBD2
clone_size: NA
j_call: TRBJ2-1
v_call: TRBV27
cdr3_aa: CASARSLAGGQNEQFF
cdr3_nt: TGTGCCTCCGCGCGGAGCTTAGCGGGGGGGCAGAATGAGCAGTTCTTC

d_call: NA
clone_size: few
j_call: TRBJ2-2
v_call: TRBV12-3/TRBV12-4
cdr3_aa: CASSLSPRSGELFF
cdr3_nt: TGTGCCAGCAGTTTAAGTCCTAGATCCGGGGAGCTGTTTTTT

d_call: NA
clone_size: few
j_call: TRBJ2-2
v_call: TRBV20-1
cdr3_aa: CSAEWSESATGELFF
cdr3_nt: TGCAGTGCTGAGTGGTCAGAATCGGCTACCGGGGAGCTGTTTTTT

d_call: TRBD2
clone_size: NA
j_call: TRBJ2-3
v_call: TRBV9
cdr3_aa: CASSAAPVSGGDTQYF
cdr3_nt: TGTGCCAGCAGCGCCGCACCAGTTAGCGGGGGGGATACGCAGTATTTT

d_call: NA
clone_size: few
j_call: TRBJ2-5
v_call: TRBV28
cdr3_aa: CASSNVVRETQYF
cdr3_nt: TGTGCCAGCAGTAATGTGGTGCGGGAGACCCAGTACTTC

d_call: NA
clone_size: NA
j_call: TRBJ2-3
v_call: TRBV29-1
cdr3_aa: CSVEASRVQDTQYF
cdr3_nt: TGCAGCGTTGAAGCATCCAGGGTACAAGATACGCAGTATTTT

d_call: NA
clone_size: NA
j_call: TRBJ2-6
v_call: TRBV7-9
cdr3_aa: CASRLTPPGANVLTF
cdr3_nt: TGTGCCAGCAGGCTGACCCCACCTGGGGCCAACGTCCTGACTTTC

d_call: NA
clone_size: few
j_call: TRBJ1-5
v_call: TRBV12-3/TRBV12-4
cdr3_aa: CASMRPGGQPQHF
cdr3_nt: TGTGCCAGCATGCGACCGGGGGGGCAGCCCCAGCATTTT

d_call: NA
clone_size: NA
j_call: TRBJ1-1
v_call: TRBV20-1
cdr3_aa: CSASSGATEAFF
cdr3_nt: TGCAGTGCTAGTTCGGGGGCCACTGAAGCTTTCTTT

d_call: NA
clone_size: NA
j_call: TRBJ2-7
v_call: TRBV5-1
cdr3_aa: CASSLSTTYEQYF
cdr3_nt: TGCGCCAGCAGCTTAAGCACCACCTACGAGCAGTACTTC

d_call: TRBD1
clone_size: NA
j_call: TRBJ1-1
v_call: TRBV7-6
cdr3_aa: CASSQGARDTEAFF
cdr3_nt: TGTGCCAGCAGCCAGGGGGCTCGAGACACTGAAGCTTTCTTT

d_call: NA
clone_size: few
j_call: TRBJ1-1
v_call: TRBV5-1
cdr3_aa: CASRSLGANTEAFF
cdr3_nt: TGCGCCAGCCGCTCACTGGGAGCGAACACTGAAGCTTTCTTT

d_call: NA
clone_size: NA
j_call: TRBJ2-3
v_call: TRBV5-1
cdr3_aa: CASSTRGESTDTQYF
cdr3_nt: TGCGCCAGCAGTACCCGCGGGGAGAGCACAGATACGCAGTATTTT

d_call: NA
clone_size: few
j_call: TRBJ2-7
v_call: TRBV20-1
cdr3_aa: CSARDLTHEQYF
cdr3_nt: TGCAGTGCTAGAGATCTGACCCACGAGCAGTACTTC

d_call: NA
clone_size: NA
j_call: TRBJ1-1
v_call: TRBV7-9
cdr3_aa: CASSYHRPVGEAFF
cdr3_nt: TGTGCCAGCAGCTACCACCGTCCCGTAGGTGAAGCTTTCTTT

d_call: TRBD1
clone_size: NA
j_call: TRBJ2-5
v_call: TRBV5-1
cdr3_aa: CASSRDTQGAEETQYF
cdr3_nt: TGCGCCAGCAGCAGGGATACACAGGGGGCGGAAGAGACCCAGTACTTC

d_call: TRBD1
clone_size: NA
j_call: TRBJ1-1
v_call: TRBV7-9
cdr3_aa: CASSVTGQGYAEAFF
cdr3_nt: TGTGCCAGCAGCGTGACGGGACAGGGATATGCTGAAGCTTTCTTT